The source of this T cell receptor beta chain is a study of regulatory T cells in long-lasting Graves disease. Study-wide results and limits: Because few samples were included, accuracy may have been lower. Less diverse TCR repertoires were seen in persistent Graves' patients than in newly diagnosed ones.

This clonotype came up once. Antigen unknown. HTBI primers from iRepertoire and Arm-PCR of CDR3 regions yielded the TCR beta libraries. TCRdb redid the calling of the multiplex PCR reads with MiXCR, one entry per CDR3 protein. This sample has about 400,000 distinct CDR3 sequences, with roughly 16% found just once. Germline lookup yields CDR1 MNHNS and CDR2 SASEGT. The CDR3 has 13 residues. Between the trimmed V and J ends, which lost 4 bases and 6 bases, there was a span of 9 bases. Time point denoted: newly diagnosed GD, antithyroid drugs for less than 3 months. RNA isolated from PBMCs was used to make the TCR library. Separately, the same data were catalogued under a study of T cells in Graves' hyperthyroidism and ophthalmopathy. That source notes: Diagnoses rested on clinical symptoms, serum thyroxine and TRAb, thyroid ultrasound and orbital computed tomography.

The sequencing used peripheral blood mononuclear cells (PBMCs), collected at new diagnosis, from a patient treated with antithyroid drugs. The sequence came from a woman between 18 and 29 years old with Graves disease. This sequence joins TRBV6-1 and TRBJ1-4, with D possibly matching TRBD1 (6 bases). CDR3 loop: CASSGQVHEKLFF. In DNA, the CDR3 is TGTGCCAGCAGTGGACAGGTGCATGAAAAACTGTTTTTT.